The 11 T cell receptor beta chains below come from one sample, sequenced in a study of cytomegalovirus exposure and HLA in healthy donors. The PCR used 60 Vbeta and 13 Jbeta primers. Sequenced by immunoSEQ multiplex PCR; TCRdb stores in-frame clones only, minus some. The sample lists over 75,000 clones, just over 65% occurring once. Sequences were obtained from PBMCs. The origin of the receptors is a man aged 30 to 45 in good health and CMV-seronegative.

Concerning this clone itself: At one end the junction does not follow the germline gene, possibly because of a read error. This chain uses TRBV7-9 with TRBJ1-5, with a weak D call TRBD1 (6 bases). Germline V gene lookup returns CDR1 SEHNR and CDR2 FQNEAQ (reference sequence). This CDR3 has 18 residues. CDR3 DNA sequence: TGTTCCAGCAGCTCCAAAGACAGGTTTATATCCAGCAATCAGCCCCAGCATTTT. Translating gives CSSSSKDRFISSNQPQHF.

CDR3 residues: CASSSTGGITGYTF. DNA for the CDR3: TGTGCCAGCAGTTCTACAGGGGGAATTACTGGCTACACCTTC. The V call is TRBV27, the J call TRBJ1-2; 8 bases line up with TRBD1. The J segment lost 7 bases and the V segment lost 4 bases, leaving 8 bases of the junction unmatched. The CDR3 extends over 14 amino acids. CDR1 is MNHEY, CDR2 SMNVEV, per germline (reference sequence).

This clone was counted only a few times. J is TRBJ1-5 and V is TRBV7-9; possible D gene TRBD1, 5 bases. The germline gives CDR1 SEHNR, CDR2 FQNEAQ (reference sequence). V was pared by 0 bases and J by 0 bases, with 15 bases between. The CDR3 runs to 18 residues. CDR3 in amino acids: CASSLAPPWGTSNQPQHF. CDR3 in DNA: TGTGCCAGCAGCTTAGCCCCCCCCTGGGGCACTAGCAATCAGCCCCAGCATTTT.

The chain is built from TRBV5-1 and TRBJ1-1; D call uncertain. Between the trimmed V and J ends, which lost 1 base and 2 bases, there was a span of 12 bases. Germline V gene data show CDR1 as SGHRS and CDR2 as YFSETQ. The CDR3 extends over 15 amino acids. The CDR3 spells CASSLFGDSNTEAFF. Written as DNA, the CDR3 is TGCGCCAGCAGCTTGTTCGGGGATAGCAACACTGAAGCTTTCTTT. Based on the CDR3 plus reference TRBV5-1 and TRBJ1-1, the full variable domain is KAGVTQTPRYLIKTRGQQVTLSCSPISGHRSVSWYQQTPGQGLQFLFEYFSETQRNKGNFPGRFSGRQFSNSRSEMNVSTLELGDSALYLCASSLFGDSNTEAFFGQGTRLTVV.

The V call is TRBV5-4, the J call TRBJ2-1; 10 bases line up with TRBD2. Per the germline V gene, CDR1 is SGHNT and CDR2 is YYREEE (reference sequence). This CDR3 region has 18 residues. Trimming at V came to 0 bases and at J to 5 bases, leaving 11 bases not matched to a gene. The chain's CDR3 is CASSLALAGDFPHNEQFF. The CDR3 DNA follows: TGTGCCAGCAGCTTGGCCCTAGCGGGGGATTTCCCCCACAATGAGCAGTTCTTC. Based on the CDR3 plus reference TRBV5-4 and TRBJ2-1, the full variable domain is ETGVTQSPTHLIKTRGQQVTLRCSSQSGHNTVSWYQQALGQGPQFIFQYYREEENGRGNFPPRFSGLQFPNYSSELNVNALELDDSALYLCASSLALAGDFPHNEQFFGPGTRLTVL.

J is TRBJ1-5 and V is TRBV7-9; D not certain. This CDR3 region has 14 residues. V shed 5 bases and J shed 4 bases, with 12 bases lying between them. Looked up from germline, CDR1 is SEHNR and CDR2 is FQNEAQ (reference sequence). CDR3: CASSPNGVNQPQHF. For the CDR3, the DNA is TGTGCCAGCAGCCCGAACGGGGTAAATCAGCCCCAGCATTTT.

The chain employs TRBV28 and TRBJ1-1; no clear D. Germline assignment: CDR1 MDHEN and CDR2 SYDVKM. The ends were cut back, 6 bases at V and 4 bases at J, with 18 bases in the middle. There are 15 residues in the CDR3. The DNA of the CDR3 is TGTGCCAGCAGAATTCGTACCCGAACGGGCACTGAAGCTTTCTTT. Its protein product is CASRIRTRTGTEAFF.

The rearrangement links TRBV5-4 to TRBJ1-2, with D uncertain. Trimming shortened V by 0 bases and J by 6 bases, and 9 bases separated the two germline ends. The CDR3 covers 13 residues. The germline V gene has CDR1 SGHNT and CDR2 YYREEE (reference sequence). The CDR3 coding sequence is TGTGCCAGCAGCTTGGCGTCTAGAGATGGCTACACCTTC. Translation gives CASSLASRDGYTF.

This CDR3 reads CASTHTSVSGNTIYF. The CDR3 DNA is TGTGCCAGCACCCACACATCAGTCTCTGGAAACACCATATATTTT. The rearrangement links TRBV6-5 to TRBJ1-3; D is uncertain. Per germline, CDR1 MNHEY and CDR2 SVGAGI. The germline V and J ends were trimmed by 7 bases and 0 bases, with 13 bases remaining between them. The CDR3 has 15 residues.

This clone was seen more than once but under ten times. The genes are TRBV6-5 and TRBJ2-7, with TRBD2 identical over 9 bases. The ends lost 8 bases at V and 3 bases at J; junction bases unmatched: 5. The V gene's germline CDR1 is MNHEY and CDR2 SVGAGI. CDR3 length: 13 amino acids. The CDR3 here is CASGVTSGYEQYF. DNA for the CDR3: TGTGCCAGCGGAGTGACTAGCGGCTACGAGCAGTACTTC.

The V and J genes are TRBV7-8 and TRBJ2-5; D call uncertain. Deletions cut 1 base from V and 5 bases from J, with 8 bases between. Germline CDR1 reads SGHVS; CDR2 reads FQNEAQ. The CDR3 consists of 13 residues. The CDR3 DNA follows: TGTGCCAGCAGCTTAGGCGGTTGGGAGACCCAGTACTTC. It specifies CASSLGGWETQYF.